The entry below describes one T cell receptor (beta chain). Unique molecular identifiers were incorporated during preparation of the TCRbeta library. One entry per CDR3 protein results from TCRdb running MiXCR on the PCR reads. The repertoire holds about 100,000 distinct CDR3 sequences, with 7.5% to 9% as singletons. This sample was included in a study of T-cell reconstitution after alpha-beta-depleted transplantation in children. This material consisted of PBMCs, taken before TCRalphabeta/CD19-depleted stem cell transplant. The sequence was collected from a boy under 10 years old with acute lymphoblastic leukemia, due to receive a stem cell transplant.

CDR3 loop: CASRALLGGGNTIYF. The CDR3 nucleotides read TGTGCCAGCAGAGCACTTCTAGGGGGCGGAAACACCATATATTTT. The rearrangement joins TRBV6-5 to TRBJ1-3; 7 bases align to TRBD1. Unmatched junction bases numbered 9, after V lost 6 bases and J lost 4 bases. Germline loops: CDR1 MNHEY, CDR2 SVGAGI. The CDR3 is made up of 15 amino acids.